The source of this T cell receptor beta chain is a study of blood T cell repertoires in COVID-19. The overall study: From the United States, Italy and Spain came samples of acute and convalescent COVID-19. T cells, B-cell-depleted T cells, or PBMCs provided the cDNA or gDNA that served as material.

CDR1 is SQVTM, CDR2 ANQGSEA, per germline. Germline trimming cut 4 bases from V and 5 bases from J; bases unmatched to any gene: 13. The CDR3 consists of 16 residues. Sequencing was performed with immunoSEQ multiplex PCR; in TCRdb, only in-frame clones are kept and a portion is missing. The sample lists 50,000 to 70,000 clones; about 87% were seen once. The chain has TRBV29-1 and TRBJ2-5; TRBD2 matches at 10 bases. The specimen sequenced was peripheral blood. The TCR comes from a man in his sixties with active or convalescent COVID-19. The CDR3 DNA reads TGCAGCGTTGGGCGGGTAGCGGGAGGCCTGGGGGAGACCCAGTACTTC. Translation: CSVGRVAGGLGETQYF.